The 5 T cell receptor beta chains below were found in one sample sequenced in a study of T cells after yellow fever vaccination. Via MiXCR, TCRdb re-called the 5' RACE reads, giving one row per CDR3 protein. The sample holds 500,000 to 650,000 distinct CDR3 sequences; more than 9% are singletons and the top ten take about 15%. The sample consisted of PBMCs, taken on the day of the yellow fever booster vaccination. The receptors were gathered from a man aged 30 to 45 who received the YFV17D yellow fever vaccine.

Remarks on this clonotype: Germline is not matched at one junction end, which may reflect a read error. The rearrangement uses TRBV12-3 or TRBV12-4 and TRBJ2-1, with TRBD2 identical over 7 bases. This CDR3 region has 18 residues. In nucleotides, the CDR3 is TGTGCCAGCAGCTTAGGTGGGCTAGCGGCCAGCTCCTACAATGAGCAGTTCTTC. Translated: CASSLGGLAASSYNEQFF.

This clonotype occurred a few times. This chain uses TRBV5-1 with TRBJ2-5; weak D call: TRBD2 (6 bases). Looked up from germline, CDR1 is SGHRS and CDR2 is YFSETQ. The germline V and J ends were trimmed by 4 bases and 2 bases, with 12 bases remaining between them. This CDR3 is 14 amino acids long. DNA for the CDR3: TGCGCCAGCAGCCGGAACGGGGGTCAAGAGACCCAGTACTTC. It is translated as CASSRNGGQETQYF.

This chain joins TRBV7-6 and TRBJ2-1; a weak D match, TRBD1 (6 bases). V lost 3 bases and J 2 bases, leaving 17 bases between the germline ends. The germline V gene encodes CDR1 SGHVS and CDR2 FNYEAQ. The CDR3 loop spans 17 amino acids. The CDR3 DNA reads TGTGCCAGCAGCTTCCCCTTAGGGGGAGAGACCTACAATGAGCAGTTCTTC. Protein product: CASSFPLGGETYNEQFF.

This clonotype was observed at least ten times. The chain has TRBV27 and TRBJ1-5, with D perhaps TRBD1 (6 bases). V was pared by 6 bases and J by 0 bases, with 12 bases between. CDR3 size: 15 residues. In germline, CDR1 is MNHEY, CDR2 SMNVEV (reference sequence). CDR3 loop: CASSPQGYSNQPQHF. CDR3 bases: TGTGCCAGCAGCCCGCAGGGGTATAGCAATCAGCCCCAGCATTTT.

This clonotype was counted many times. V gene TRBV5-1 combines with J gene TRBJ2-3; 7 bases are a match to TRBD2. Germline CDR1 is SGHRS and CDR2 is YFSETQ. This CDR3 comprises 15 residues. With V trimmed by 5 bases and J by 0 bases, 6 bases remained unmatched. The CDR3 region is CASSWTGGSTDTQYF. In nucleotides, the CDR3 is TGCGCCAGCAGTTGGACGGGAGGAAGCACAGATACGCAGTATTTT.